This is a list of T cell receptor beta chains from one sample in a study of CD8+ T cells in alopecia areata. Using immunoSEQ multiplex PCR, the repertoire was profiled, and TCRdb retains in-frame clones only, with some absent. The sample shows 110,000 to 150,000 clones, about 56% of them seen only once. The starting material was CD8+ T cells sorted from blood, obtained at week 4, from a patient treated with tofacitinib. The source is a human donor with alopecia areata. Both conserved end residues are part of each CDR3. A D gene is named only where the DNA matches it firmly. A row's size may be missing; if present it is once, few, many or a size class.

TRBV11-2	TRBJ2-2	-	-	TGTGCCAGCACCCTAGTGGGGGGCAACACCGGGGAGCTGTTTTTT	CASTLVGGNTGELFF
TRBV29-1	TRBJ2-1	-	-	TGCAGCGTTGAAGATGGGCAGCTTAGCTCCTACAATGAGCAGTTCTTC	CSVEDGQLSSYNEQFF
TRBV27	TRBJ2-3	-	-	TGTGCCAGCAGGGACAGAGGGTCCCCAGATACGCAGTATTTT	CASRDRGSPDTQYF
TRBV15	TRBJ2-1	-	-	TGTGCCACCAGCAGAGATCGCAGCTCCCTGGCCAATGAGCAGTTCTTC	CATSRDRSSLANEQFF
TRBV6-1	TRBJ2-5	-	-	TGTGCCAGCAGTGAAGCTGGGTTGGTTTGGGAGACCCAGTACTTC	CASSEAGLVWETQYF
TRBV14	TRBJ2-2	few	TRBD2	TGTGCCAGCAGCCAAGAACCGACTAGCGGGGCGGGCACCGGGGAGCTGTTTTTT	CASSQEPTSGAGTGELFF
TRBV19	TRBJ1-5	-	TRBD1	TGTGCCAGTAGCGACAGGGACGTGGCTCAGCCCCAGCATTTT	CASSDRDVAQPQHF
TRBV10-3	TRBJ1-1	-	-	TGTGCCATCAGTGCAGGGAGCACTGAAGCTTTCTTT	CAISAGSTEAFF
TRBV5-1	TRBJ2-2	-	-	TGCGCCAGCAGCTGGCGACAGGCCGGGGAGCTGTTTTTT	CASSWRQAGELFF
TRBV6-5	TRBJ1-5	-	-	TGTGCCAGCAGTTACTCAATGGGCAATCAGCCCCAGCATTTT	CASSYSMGNQPQHF
TRBV29-1	TRBJ2-1	few	TRBD2	TGCAGCGTTGCGGGACTAGCGGGTCGGAGCTCCTACAATGAGCAGTTCTTC	CSVAGLAGRSSYNEQFF
TRBV6-5	TRBJ2-7	medium-sized	TRBD2	TGTGCCAGCAGTTACTCTAGCGGGGGGGCCTACGAGCAGTACTTC	CASSYSSGGAYEQYF
TRBV27	TRBJ1-5	few	TRBD1	TGTGCCAGCAGTCCCGGGACAGGGTTTGGCAATCAGCCCCAGCATTTT	CASSPGTGFGNQPQHF
TRBV15	TRBJ1-4	-	-	TGTGCCACCAGCATCGAGGGCAATGAAAAACTGTTTTTT	CATSIEGNEKLFF
TRBV5-6	TRBJ2-1	-	TRBD2	TGTGCCAGCAGGCCTAGCGGGGGGCCCTACAATGAGCAGTTCTTC	CASRPSGGPYNEQFF
TRBV10-3	TRBJ1-4	-	TRBD1	TGTGCCATCAGTGACGAGACAGGGCGGATTGAAAAACTGTTTTTT	CAISDETGRIEKLFF
TRBV30	TRBJ2-3	-	-	TGTGCCTGGAGTGTACTCGAGGCAGATACGCAGTATTTT	CAWSVLEADTQYF
TRBV6-1	TRBJ2-7	-	TRBD1	TGTGCCAGCAAACAGGGGGCCTACGAGCAGTACTTC	CASKQGAYEQYF
TRBV5-4	TRBJ2-3	once	-	TGTGCCAGCAGCGATCGGATGAGCACAGATACGCAGTATTTT	CASSDRMSTDTQYF
TRBV29-1	TRBJ2-1	few	-	TGCAGCGTTGAAGGGGTATTCGAGCAAAGCTCCTACAATGAGCAGTTCTTC	CSVEGVFEQSSYNEQFF
TRBV29-1	TRBJ1-2	-	-	TGCAGCGCCAGGGACGAGTATGGCTACACCTTC	CSARDEYGYTF
TRBV4-2	TRBJ2-2	-	TRBD1	TGTGCCAGCAGCCGACCCCGAGGGGCAGGGGGTGATACCGGGGAGCTGTTTTTT	CASSRPRGAGGDTGELFF
TRBV13	TRBJ2-4	-	-	TGTGCCAGCAGCCCACTCGGGGGGCGATCTGTGGACATTCAGTACTTC	CASSPLGGRSVDIQYF
TRBV9	TRBJ2-5	few	TRBD2	TGTGCCAGCAGCGTAGGTCTAGCGGAAGAGACCCAGTACTTC	CASSVGLAEETQYF
TRBV5-6	TRBJ2-1	few	-	TGTGCCAGCAGCTCGGGACAAATTGATGAGCAGTTCTTC	CASSSGQIDEQFF
TRBV19	TRBJ2-1	-	TRBD2	TGTGCCAGTAGTATCCCGACTAGCGATCCATCCAATGAGCAGTTCTTC	CASSIPTSDPSNEQFF
TRBV30	TRBJ1-5	once	-	TGTGCCTGGAGTGCAGGGTCTGAGCCCCAGCATTTT	CAWSAGSEPQHF
TRBV7-2	TRBJ1-1	-	-	TGTGCCAGCAGCCCCCTTCCGTTGGGAGTCACTGAAGCTTTCTTT	CASSPLPLGVTEAFF
TRBV13	TRBJ2-7	-	-	TGTGCCAGCAGCCAAAACAGGGACCACGAGCAGTACTTC	CASSQNRDHEQYF
TRBV4-2	TRBJ1-5	-	-	TGTGCCAGCAGCCAATTTTGGGGTTCCGATCAGCCCCAGCATTTT	CASSQFWGSDQPQHF
TRBV29-1	TRBJ2-7	once	TRBD1	TGCAGCGTTGAGGGCACCGGGACAGAAGCCTACGAGCAGTACTTC	CSVEGTGTEAYEQYF
TRBV4-3	TRBJ1-2	few	-	TGCGCCAGCAGCCAAGAGGATGGCAGGGGAGTCGGTGGCTACACCTTC	CASSQEDGRGVGGYTF
TRBV5-1	TRBJ2-7	-	TRBD1	TGCGCCAGCAGCTTGGCCCGGGACAGGGGAACCTACGAGCAGTACTTC	CASSLARDRGTYEQYF
TRBV29-1	TRBJ2-3	few	-	TGCAGCGCCCAGGGAGATACAGATACGCAGTATTTT	CSAQGDTDTQYF
TRBV11-2	TRBJ1-1	-	-	TGTGCCAGCAGCTTCCCATACTCCACTGAAGCTTTCTTT	CASSFPYSTEAFF
TRBV7-2	TRBJ2-5	-	-	TGTGCCAGCAGCGAACCGGGCCTGGGGGAGACCCAGTACTTC	CASSEPGLGETQYF
TRBV5-6	TRBJ1-1	few	-	TGTGCCAGCAGCTTGGCCGGTCAGGGGAACACTGAAGCTTTCTTT	CASSLAGQGNTEAFF